This entry lists 20 T cell receptor beta chains sequenced from one sample in a study of blood T cell repertoires in COVID-19. Sequencing used immunoSEQ multiplex PCR; TCRdb keeps in-frame clones, though not all of them. The table includes roughly 330,000 clones, around 87% detected once. Material: PBMCs or T cells enriched from blood (not recorded which). Receptors originate from a woman aged 25 to 45 who had recovered from COVID-19.

CDR3: CASSRKYQGSNTEAFF. The CDR3 coding sequence is TGCGCCAGCAGCCGTAAGTACCAGGGGTCGAACACTGAAGCTTTCTTT. V gene TRBV4-1 combines with J gene TRBJ1-1, with D perhaps TRBD1 (6 bases). CDR1 is MGHRA and CDR2 is YSYEKL in the germline V gene. The CDR3 totals 16 residues. Trimming took off 4 bases at V and 1 base at J, with 16 bases between the two ends.

This clone appeared a few times. V usage is TRBV9 and J usage is TRBJ1-2, with D hard to call. Germline V gene sequence: CDR1 SGDLS, CDR2 YYNGEE. The CDR3 loop spans 15 amino acids. Deletions cut 0 bases from V and 5 bases from J, with 14 bases between. CDR3 region: CASSVGSRAEYGYTF. The CDR3 DNA is TGTGCCAGCAGCGTAGGGTCCCGAGCTGAATATGGCTACACCTTC.

The chain joins TRBV5-1 to TRBJ2-4, with D perhaps TRBD2 (6 bases). The CDR3 length is 16 residues. CDR1 SGHRS and CDR2 YFSETQ come from the germline V gene. The V gene lost 7 bases and the J gene lost 1 base, with 18 bases spanning the gap. The CDR3 protein is CASGPDWGDAKNIQYF. The CDR3 DNA sequence: TGCGCCAGCGGCCCTGATTGGGGGGACGCCAAAAACATTCAGTACTTC.

V gene TRBV9 combines with J gene TRBJ2-3, with a tentative D call TRBD2 (7 bases). The CDR3 has 15 residues. V lost 1 base and J lost 1, with 10 bases in between. Looked up from germline, CDR1 is SGDLS and CDR2 is YYNGEE. DNA of the CDR3: TGTGCCAGCAGCGTACGAGGGGGGGGCACAGATACGCAGTATTTT. It translates to CASSVRGGGTDTQYF.

The chain uses TRBV11-2 and TRBJ2-5; D gene uncertain. Germline V lookup: CDR1 SGHAT, CDR2 FQNNGV. V was pared by 5 bases and J by 4 bases, with 14 bases between. The CDR3 consists of 14 residues. The CDR3 nucleotides read TGTGCCAGCAGCCCACATATGGTGGCAGAGACCCAGTACTTC. Translation: CASSPHMVAETQYF.

The rearrangement joins TRBV7-9 to TRBJ2-2; TRBD1 might be the D (5 bases). Germline assignment: CDR1 SEHNR and CDR2 FQNEAQ (reference sequence). The germline V and J ends were trimmed by 5 bases and 7 bases, with 11 bases remaining between them. This CDR3 has 13 amino acids. The CDR3 coding sequence is TGTGCCAGCAGCCCCTTTCAGGGCGGGGAGCTGTTTTTT. Translated, it gives CASSPFQGGELFF.

This chain joins TRBV11-2 and TRBJ2-7; D may be TRBD1 (5 bases). Germline V gene data show CDR1 as SGHAT and CDR2 as FQNNGV. The CDR3 runs to 13 residues. Trimming cost V 0 bases and J 7 bases, with 10 bases left between them. CDR3 sequence: CASSLDQGWEQYF. In DNA, the CDR3 is TGTGCCAGCAGCTTAGATCAGGGATGGGAGCAGTACTTC.

This clone has only one observation. The genes are TRBV21-1 and TRBJ2-1; whether TRBD2, the table's D call, matches the DNA was not checked. TRBV21-1 is designated a pseudogene. The CDR3 sequence is 18 residues long. CDR3 DNA: TGTGCCAGCAGCAAAAGGAAGGCTAGCGGGGGGAGCCACAATGAGCAGTTCTTC. It codes for CASSKRKASGGSHNEQFF.

The gene calls are TRBV5-4 and TRBJ2-2; D possibly corresponds to TRBD2 (6 bases). Per germline, CDR1 SGHNT and CDR2 YYREEE (reference sequence). The V gene lost 2 bases and the J gene lost 9 bases, with 20 bases spanning the gap. The CDR3 contains 16 residues. The CDR3 nucleotides are TGTGCCAGCAGCTTAGAGACTAGTGTAGCAACCCGGGAGCTGTTTTTT. Translating it yields CASSLETSVATRELFF.

The chain carries TRBV27 and TRBJ2-7; the match to TRBD1 covers 7 bases. Per germline, CDR1 MNHEY and CDR2 SMNVEV (reference sequence). The CDR3 extends over 12 amino acids. The ends lost 7 bases at V and 7 bases at J; junction bases unmatched: 7. Here the CDR3 reads CASKHRGGEQYF. CDR3 in DNA: TGTGCCAGCAAACACAGGGGTGGGGAGCAGTACTTC.

The V gene is TRBV5-1, the J gene TRBJ2-1; 7 nucleotides agree with TRBD1. Germline CDR1 SGHRS, CDR2 YFSETQ. This CDR3 spans 15 amino acids. J gave up 11 bases and V 4 bases, and 15 bases lay outside the gene matches. CDR3: CASSHWRQGPRKQFF. Here the CDR3 DNA reads TGCGCCAGCAGCCATTGGAGACAGGGTCCAAGAAAGCAGTTCTTC.

The chain employs TRBV7-9 and TRBJ1-2, with 7 positions matching TRBD1. The CDR3 loop spans 16 amino acids. After removal of 1 base from V and 0 bases from J, the junction contained 5 bases not matched to a gene. CDR1 and CDR2 (germline): SEHNR, FQNEAQ (reference sequence). CDR3 in amino acids: CASSLVTGQSNYGYTF. The CDR3 DNA reads as TGTGCCAGCAGCTTAGTAACGGGACAGTCTAACTATGGCTACACCTTC. The full variable domain, in which reference TRBV7-9 and TRBJ1-2 provide the parts outside the CDR3, is DTGVSQNPRHKITKRGQNVTFRCDPISEHNRLYWYRQTLGQGPEFLTYFQNEAQLEKSRLLSDRFSAERPKGSFSTLEIQRTEQGDSAMYLCASSLVTGQSNYGYTFGSGTRLTVV.

This clone was seen only once. The chain links TRBV2 to TRBJ2-3; a possible D gene is TRBD1 (6 bases). Germline V gene lookup returns CDR1 SNHLY and CDR2 FYNNEI. Trimming took 7 bases from V and 2 from J, leaving 19 bases between them. The CDR3 contains 16 residues. DNA for the CDR3: TGTGCCAGCACTTGGACAGATCCTAACCCCACAGATACGCAGTATTTT. Amino acids: CASTWTDPNPTDTQYF.

The DNA for the CDR3 is TGTGCCAGCTCACCATTGAGCCCCTCCGGGACAGGGGGCCGGGGTGAAGCTTTCTTT. The encoded protein is CASSPLSPSGTGGRGEAFF. This rearrangement joins TRBV18 to TRBJ1-1, with TRBD1 matching over 12 bases. Germline lookup yields CDR1 KGHSH and CDR2 LQKENI. V was pared by 2 bases and J by 7 bases, with 17 bases of the junction left unmatched. There are 19 residues in the CDR3.

The gene calls are TRBV7-2 and TRBJ1-3; no definite D call. Germline loops: CDR1 SGHTA, CDR2 FQGNSA. This CDR3 is 16 amino acids long. V was trimmed by 5 bases and J by 0 bases, leaving 14 bases between them. CDR3 loop: CASSLGGPFSGNTIYF. The CDR3, as DNA: TGTGCCAGCAGCCTGGGTGGGCCCTTCTCTGGAAACACCATATATTTT.

The chain recombines TRBV10-2 with TRBJ1-6; TRBD1 might be the D (5 bases). The CDR3 has 14 amino acids. CDR1 is WSHSY, CDR2 SAAADI, per germline. Trimming cost V 3 bases and J 6 bases, with 9 bases left between them. CDR3 sequence (DNA): TGCGCCAGCAGTGAAGGGCAGGGTAATTCACCCCTCCACTTT. Translating it yields CASSEGQGNSPLHF.

This chain links TRBV5-5 with TRBJ1-2; the D gene is possibly TRBD1 (6 bases). This CDR3 has 15 residues. Trimming pared 4 bases from V and 8 bases from J, leaving 21 bases between. Germline CDR1 SGHKS, CDR2 YYEKEE (reference sequence). Written as DNA, the CDR3 is TGTGCCAGCAGCCCTAGCCCCGGGACACCCAAGGGCTACACCTTC. This gives the protein CASSPSPGTPKGYTF.

This sequence joins TRBV12-3 or TRBV12-4 and TRBJ2-7, with D possibly matching TRBD2 (6 bases). The CDR3 has 10 amino acids. With 11 bases removed from V and 3 bases from J, the gap between germline ends came to 8 bases. The CDR3 protein is CASGGYEQYF. Written as DNA, the CDR3 is TGTGCCTCCGGGGGCTACGAGCAGTACTTC.

V and J are TRBV7-9 and TRBJ1-2; the match to TRBD1 covers 8 bases. This CDR3 region has 13 residues. The ends lost 7 bases at V and 4 bases at J; junction bases unmatched: 5. Germline lookup yields CDR1 SEHNR and CDR2 FQNEAQ (reference sequence). CDR3 coding DNA: TGTGCCAGCACCTTTGGACAGGGCTATGGCTACACCTTC. Its protein is CASTFGQGYGYTF.

This clone has only a few counts. J is TRBJ2-7 and V is TRBV4-3; TRBD1 agrees at 7 bases. The CDR3 has 14 amino acids. Germline trimming cut 5 bases from V and 4 bases from J; bases unmatched to any gene: 8. CDR1 is LGHNA and CDR2 is YSLEER in the germline V gene. CDR3 amino acids: CASSKEGGRYEQYF. The CDR3 DNA reads TGCGCCAGCAGCAAGGAAGGGGGCAGATACGAGCAGTACTTC.